The rows below give T cell receptor beta chains drawn from one sample of a study of beta chain features in type 1 diabetes. Sequencing used immunoSEQ multiplex PCR; TCRdb keeps in-frame clones, though not all of them. The sample has roughly 240,000 clones; roughly 25% are singletons. The sample taken for sequencing was naive CD4+ T cells from blood. The receptors originated from a woman younger than 45 with type 1 diabetes. Both conserved end residues are part of each CDR3. The D gene is left open where the match is weak. Some rows have no size entry. The others give once, few or many, or a class for an expanded clone.

J gene | clone size | V gene | D gene | CDR3 protein | CDR3 DNA
TRBJ2-3 | - | TRBV30 | - | CACSEVEPDTQYF | TGTGCCTGTAGCGAGGTGGAACCAGATACGCAGTATTTT
TRBJ2-7 | - | TRBV9 | TRBD2 | CASSRTRGSLEQYF | TGTGCCAGCAGCCGGACTAGAGGGAGTTTGGAGCAGTACTTC
TRBJ1-2 | - | TRBV7-2 | TRBD1 | CASRGEQGAPGYTF | TGTGCCAGCAGGGGAGAACAGGGGGCGCCTGGCTACACCTTC
TRBJ2-1 | few | TRBV30 | - | CAWTVTYNEQFF | TGTGCCTGGACAGTAACCTACAATGAGCAGTTCTTC
TRBJ1-2 | - | TRBV25-1 | - | CASSEWGVYGYTF | TGTGCCAGCAGTGAATGGGGCGTCTATGGCTACACCTTC
TRBJ1-1 | - | TRBV18 | - | CASSPMEQKNTEAFF | TGTGCCAGCTCACCAATGGAACAGAAGAACACTGAAGCTTTCTTT
TRBJ2-5 | - | TRBV4-2 | TRBD2 | CASSQAASGSPGETQYF | TGTGCCAGCAGCCAAGCGGCTAGCGGGAGTCCGGGGGAGACCCAGTACTTC
TRBJ2-4 | few | TRBV21-1 | - | CASSKVEREAGQNIQYF | TGTGCCAGCAGCAAAGTGGAGCGGGAGGCAGGGCAAAACATTCAGTACTTC
TRBJ1-3 | few | TRBV27 | TRBD1 | CASSSGQGNTIYF | TGTGCCAGCAGTTCGGGACAGGGAAACACCATATATTTT
TRBJ2-3 | few | TRBV18 | TRBD1 | CASSPDRATDTQYF | TGTGCCAGCTCACCGGACAGGGCCACAGATACGCAGTATTTT
TRBJ2-1 | few | TRBV15 | - | CATSRFRGTHNEQFF | TGTGCCACCAGCAGGTTCAGGGGAACTCACAATGAGCAGTTCTTC
TRBJ2-7 | once | TRBV18 | TRBD1 | CASSPGQGFYEQYF | TGTGCCAGCTCACCGGGACAGGGGTTTTACGAGCAGTACTTC
TRBJ2-1 | - | TRBV5-1 | - | CASSSGDSEQFF | TGCGCCAGCAGCTCGGGGGACAGTGAGCAGTTCTTC
TRBJ1-1 | - | TRBV16 | - | CASSTQPNTEAFF | TGTGCCAGCAGCACACAACCGAACACTGAAGCTTTCTTT
TRBJ2-2 | - | TRBV29-1 | - | CSGAARLDGELFF | TGCAGCGGGGCAGCCAGATTGGACGGGGAGCTGTTTTTT
TRBJ2-1 | few | TRBV4-1 | - | CASSPILARAYNEQFF | TGCGCCAGCAGCCCCATTCTAGCTAGAGCCTACAATGAGCAGTTCTTC
TRBJ2-7 | - | TRBV15 | TRBD2 | CATSRDSRGLAHEQYF | TGTGCCACCAGCAGAGATAGTCGGGGACTAGCCCACGAGCAGTACTTC
TRBJ1-3 | - | TRBV9 | - | CASSVEGTPISGNTIYF | TGTGCCAGCAGCGTAGAGGGGACACCTATCTCTGGAAACACCATATATTTT
TRBJ2-1 | few | TRBV18 | - | CASSPSRDEQFF | TGTGCCAGCTCACCATCCAGGGATGAGCAGTTCTTC